This T cell receptor (beta chain) was profiled in a study of blood T cell repertoires in COVID-19. Study details: In each case, the material was cDNA or gDNA derived from T cells, B-cell-depleted T cells, or PBMCs.

The assay was immunoSEQ multiplex PCR, and TCRdb's table has in-frame clones only and misses some. The table includes about 190,000 clones, about four fifths detected once. Ages ranged from about 18 to 89 years, with residence in about two dozen US areas. Participants were placed into cohorts based on the clinical history they reported. The sequencing input was PBMCs or T cells enriched from blood (not recorded which). This receptor was identified in a woman in her twenties or thirties who had been exposed to COVID-19.

CDR3 coding DNA: TGTGCCAGCAGCTTGGCAGAGGCCTCCTACGAGCAGTACTTC. Its translation: CASSLAEASYEQYF. V is TRBV7-9 and J is TRBJ2-7, with D unresolved. Germline-derived CDR1 and CDR2 are SEHNR and FQNEAQ (reference sequence). The CDR3 extends over 14 amino acids. Trimming pared 3 bases from V and 0 bases from J, leaving 9 bases between.